Shown below are 31 T cell receptor beta chains from a single sample sequenced in a study of T cell repertoires in cytomegalovirus infection. MiXCR, run by TCRdb on the reads, gives a single entry per CDR3 protein. The sample shows about 460,000 distinct CDR3 sequences, about 11% of them seen only once. The source material was PBMCs. The receptors originated from a human donor in good health (CMV status not recorded). Some clones in this sample may be carry-over from other donors' samples.

With regard to this clonotype: This clone may be a read error of a much larger clone one base away. V gene TRBV10-3 combines with J gene TRBJ2-2; TRBD2 is a possible D gene (5 bases). Trimming shortened V by 3 bases and J by 4 bases, and 12 bases separated the two germline ends. Per germline, CDR1 ENHRY and CDR2 SYGVKD. The CDR3 totals 15 residues. The CDR3 DNA follows: TGTGCCATCAGTGAAGCTAGCAGGATCACCGGGGAGCTGTTTTTT. It translates to CAISEASRITGELFF.

This clonotype was counted many times. The V gene is TRBV10-3, the J gene TRBJ2-2, with D uncertain. Per germline, CDR1 ENHRY and CDR2 SYGVKD. V was cut by 10 bases and J by 4 bases, with 16 bases left in between. This CDR3 comprises 14 residues. The CDR3 here is CASTAVGITGELFF. The CDR3, as DNA: TGTGCCAGCACCGCAGTAGGGATCACCGGGGAGCTGTTTTTT.

This clonotype was seen a few times. J is TRBJ2-2 and V is TRBV6-5, with a tentative D call TRBD1 (7 bases). Trimming pared 8 bases from V and 0 bases from J, leaving 19 bases between. The CDR3 loop spans 17 amino acids. From germline, CDR1 is MNHEY and CDR2 SVGAGI. CDR3 nucleotides: TGTGCCAGCGGACGGGGGCTCGGGACAGCGAACACCGGGGAGCTGTTTTTT. This sequence encodes CASGRGLGTANTGELFF.

This clonotype has ten or more counts. The CDR3 loop is CASSLGLADYNEQFF. The CDR3, as DNA: TGTGCCAGCAGCTTGGGTCTAGCGGATTACAATGAGCAGTTCTTC. The chain links TRBV5-4 to TRBJ2-1; the match to TRBD2 covers 7 bases. From germline, CDR1 is SGHNT and CDR2 YYREEE (reference sequence). J gave up 4 bases and V 0 bases, and 4 bases lay outside the gene matches. The CDR3 consists of 15 residues.

The rearrangement uses TRBV5-1 and TRBJ1-2; D is unclear. Germline V gene data show CDR1 as SGHRS and CDR2 as YFSETQ. Trimming shortened V by 4 bases and J by 6 bases, and 16 bases separated the two germline ends. This CDR3 contains 14 residues. The CDR3 bases are TGCGCCAGCAGCCTTGGTGGAGATGTCCATGGCTACACCTTC. It encodes CASSLGGDVHGYTF.

In its sample, this clonotype was seen many times. The chain combines TRBV19 with TRBJ2-1; TRBD2 matches 11 bases. Germline values: CDR1 LNHDA, CDR2 SQIVND (reference sequence). There are 15 residues in the CDR3. V gave up 6 bases and J gave up 9 bases; unmatched junction bases: 10. The CDR3 loop is CASSSLSGGAVEQFF. The CDR3 DNA sequence: TGTGCCAGTAGCTCGCTTAGCGGGGGGGCCGTTGAGCAGTTCTTC.

Only a few counts were recorded for this clonotype. The chain links TRBV2 to TRBJ2-2; D is perhaps TRBD2 (6 bases). This CDR3 comprises 17 residues. Germline V lookup: CDR1 SNHLY, CDR2 FYNNEI. V lost 6 bases and J 1 base, leaving 18 bases between the germline ends. Written as DNA, the CDR3 is TGTGCCAGCAGGGCCTCGGGGGATAGACTGAACACCGGGGAGCTGTTTTTT. Translating gives CASRASGDRLNTGELFF.

This clonotype showed up many times. The chain uses TRBV7-9 and TRBJ2-5; D gene ambiguous. The V and J ends lost 10 bases and 5 bases respectively, with 14 bases between them. The CDR3 extends over 12 amino acids. Germline V lookup: CDR1 SEHNR, CDR2 FQNEAQ (reference sequence). This CDR3 reads CATPVSAETQYF. For the CDR3, the DNA is TGTGCCACCCCGGTTTCAGCGGAGACCCAGTACTTC. The full variable domain, in which reference TRBV7-9 and TRBJ2-5 provide the parts outside the CDR3, is DTGVSQNPRHKITKRGQNVTFRCDPISEHNRLYWYRQTLGQGPEFLTYFQNEAQLEKSRLLSDRFSAERPKGSFSTLEIQRTEQGDSAMYLCATPVSAETQYFGPGTRLLVL.

This clonotype was counted ten times or more. The chain has TRBV7-8 and TRBJ2-3; the D gene could be TRBD1 or TRBD2 (5 bases each). This CDR3 region has 15 residues. In germline, CDR1 is SGHVS, CDR2 FQNEAQ. The V and J ends lost 3 bases and 2 bases respectively, with 12 bases between them. This CDR3 is CASSFRGTSTDTQYF. In DNA, the CDR3 is TGTGCCAGCAGCTTCCGAGGGACCTCCACAGATACGCAGTATTTT.

The chain has TRBV19 and TRBJ1-2; tentatively, D is TRBD1 (6 bases). Germline V gene sequence: CDR1 LNHDA, CDR2 SQIVND (reference sequence). The CDR3 length is 13 residues. With 5 bases removed from V and 8 bases from J, the gap between germline ends came to 15 bases. This CDR3 is CASSPPQGKGYTF. In DNA form, the CDR3 reads TGTGCCAGTAGTCCCCCCCAGGGGAAGGGCTACACCTTC.

This clonotype showed up many times. V gene TRBV7-6 combines with J gene TRBJ2-7; 7 nucleotides line up with TRBD2. J gave up 6 bases and V 3 bases, and 17 bases lay outside the gene matches. CDR3 length: 17 amino acids. CDR1 is SGHVS, CDR2 FNYEAQ, per germline. This CDR3 is CASSLWETSGKLSEQYF. The DNA for the CDR3 is TGTGCCAGCAGCTTGTGGGAGACGAGCGGGAAGCTGAGCGAGCAGTACTTC.

This clonotype was detected a few times. The rearrangement uses TRBV29-1 and TRBJ2-2; 14 positions match TRBD2. V gave up 6 bases and J gave up 7 bases; unmatched junction bases: 4. This CDR3 comprises 14 residues. The germline V gene has CDR1 SQVTM and CDR2 ANQGSEA. The CDR3 sequence: CSVGTSGRGGELFF. CDR3 bases: TGCAGCGTCGGGACTAGCGGGAGAGGCGGGGAGCTGTTTTTT.

There are many counts of this clonotype. This chain joins TRBV27 and TRBJ1-4; 8 positions agree with TRBD1. Germline V lookup: CDR1 MNHEY, CDR2 SMNVEV (reference sequence). This CDR3 has 14 residues. The junction had 8 bases not matched to a gene; V was cut back by 6 bases and J by 8 bases. CDR3 sequence reads: CASRPPGTGEKLFF. Here the CDR3 DNA reads TGTGCCAGCAGACCACCCGGGACAGGCGAAAAACTGTTTTTT.

This clonotype was recorded many times. The chain recombines TRBV4-2 with TRBJ2-7, with D uncertain. Germline V gives CDR1 LGHNA, CDR2 YNFKEQ. V was shortened by 0 bases and J by 4 bases, with 7 bases between the two germline ends. This CDR3 is built from 13 residues. The CDR3 loop is CASSQDGLYEQYF. The CDR3 DNA follows: TGTGCCAGCAGCCAAGACGGTTTATACGAGCAGTACTTC.

V usage is TRBV20-1 and J usage is TRBJ2-3, with 8 bases that match TRBD1. Trimming at V came to 5 bases and at J to 6 bases, leaving 4 bases not matched to a gene. There are 12 residues in the CDR3. In germline, CDR1 is DFQATT, CDR2 SNEGSKA (reference sequence). CDR3: CSAVRGRDTQYF. For the CDR3, the DNA is TGCAGTGCTGTCAGGGGGCGGGATACGCAGTATTTT.

This clonotype has a count of ten or more. CDR3 nucleotides: TGTGCCAGCAGCTTATTAGGAGAAGCGGTCACTGAAGCTTTCTTT. Protein product: CASSLLGEAVTEAFF. The rearrangement joins TRBV7-9 to TRBJ1-1; no reliable D call. CDR3 length: 15 residues. The germline CDR1 and CDR2 sequences are SEHNR and FQNEAQ (reference sequence). The V end was cut by 2 bases, the J end by 4 bases, with 14 bases between.

The chain carries TRBV2 and TRBJ2-2, with 11 positions matching TRBD2. The germline V gene encodes CDR1 SNHLY and CDR2 FYNNEI. The CDR3 totals 15 residues. Trimming at V came to 6 bases and at J to 6 bases, leaving 6 bases not matched to a gene. CDR3 sequence (DNA): TGTGCCAGCAGCCTATTAGCGGGAGGGGCCGGGGAGCTGTTTTTT. Its protein product is CASSLLAGGAGELFF.

This clonotype was found many times. This chain uses TRBV2 with TRBJ1-2; maybe TRBD1 (5 bases). Germline V lookup: CDR1 SNHLY, CDR2 FYNNEI. Trimming removed 1 base at V and 3 bases at J, with 12 bases between. The CDR3 runs 15 residues. The CDR3 reads CASSEGAGGYYGYTF. CDR3 coding DNA: TGTGCCAGCAGTGAAGGAGCGGGGGGTTACTATGGCTACACCTTC.

The CDR3 DNA reads as TGCAGCGTTGCTAGAACCTTGGCGGGAAATGAGCAGTTCTTC. This translates into CSVARTLAGNEQFF. This chain joins TRBV29-1 and TRBJ2-1, with D perhaps TRBD2 (6 bases). CDR1 SQVTM and CDR2 ANQGSEA come from the germline V gene. V lost 4 bases and J lost 7, with 17 bases in between. CDR3 length equals 14 residues.

This clonotype showed up many times. The junction and the germline gene differ at one end; a read error may be behind it. This chain joins TRBV12-3 or TRBV12-4 and TRBJ2-5, with D possibly matching TRBD2 (6 bases). CDR3 length equals 15 residues. CDR3 bases: TGTGCCAGCAGCCTAGGGGCAGGTAGCGGAGAGTCCCAGTACTTC. Residues: CASSLGAGSGESQYF.

The sample holds a few counts of this clonotype. V gene TRBV6-1 combines with J gene TRBJ2-7; 8 bases line up with TRBD1. V dropped 6 bases and J dropped 2; count of bases not matched to a gene: 6. Germline V gene sequence: CDR1 MNHNS, CDR2 SASEGT. The CDR3 has 14 amino acids. The CDR3 DNA is TGTGCCAGCAGCACGGACAGGGTACCCTACGAGCAGTACTTC. Its protein is CASSTDRVPYEQYF.

This clonotype was recorded at least ten times. The rearrangement joins TRBV29-1 to TRBJ2-7; D perhaps matches TRBD2 (5 bases). CDR3 length: 15 amino acids. V lost 7 bases, J lost 1 base, and 20 bases lay in between. CDR1 and CDR2 from the germline V gene are SQVTM and ANQGSEA. CDR3 sequence reads: CSAEGSGVNSYEQYF. In DNA, the CDR3 is TGCAGCGCTGAGGGTTCCGGGGTTAATTCCTACGAGCAGTACTTC.

The chain uses TRBV5-6 and TRBJ2-3, with D possibly matching TRBD1 (5 bases). Trimming left V 0 bases short and J 6 bases short, with 11 bases between. This CDR3 is built from 14 residues. CDR1 is SGHDT, CDR2 YYEEEE, per germline. CDR3: CASSLGRAGDTQYF. The DNA for the CDR3 is TGTGCCAGCAGCTTGGGACGCGCAGGGGATACGCAGTATTTT.

J is TRBJ2-1 and V is TRBV29-1; 7 bases are shared with TRBD2. Trimming cost V 4 bases and J 9 bases; bases outside gene matches: 6. Germline-derived CDR1 and CDR2 are SQVTM and ANQGSEA. The CDR3 consists of 12 residues. CDR3 amino acids: CSVVAGVREQFF. CDR3 coding DNA: TGCAGCGTTGTAGCGGGTGTACGTGAGCAGTTCTTC.

This clonotype was counted at least ten times. The genes are TRBV27 and TRBJ2-7; 12 bases are shared with TRBD2. Germline trimming cut 4 bases from V and 6 bases from J; bases unmatched to any gene: 16. CDR1 and CDR2 (germline): MNHEY, SMNVEV (reference sequence). This CDR3 comprises 18 residues. This CDR3 is CASSSSNSLLAGGFEQYF. The CDR3 DNA reads TGTGCCAGCAGTTCCAGTAACTCGCTACTAGCGGGGGGATTCGAGCAGTACTTC.

The rearrangement links TRBV20-1 to TRBJ2-5, with D possibly TRBD1 on 6 matching bases. The V and J ends lost 6 bases and 4 bases respectively, with 18 bases between them. Per germline, CDR1 DFQATT and CDR2 SNEGSKA (reference sequence). The CDR3 has 14 amino acids. CDR3: CSAHQIGGSETQYF. The DNA for the CDR3 is TGCAGTGCCCATCAGATAGGGGGTTCAGAGACCCAGTACTTC.

This clonotype was detected ten times or more. This chain uses TRBV14 with TRBJ1-1, with D uncertain. The CDR3 extends over 14 amino acids. From germline, CDR1 is SGHDN and CDR2 FVKESK. Trimming took off 1 base at V and 4 bases at J, with 10 bases between the two ends. This chain's CDR3 is CASSQVLGGTEAFF. The CDR3 DNA follows: TGTGCCAGCAGCCAAGTCCTGGGAGGCACTGAAGCTTTCTTT.

The genes are TRBV28 and TRBJ2-1, with 10 bases fitting TRBD2. Germline lookup yields CDR1 MDHEN and CDR2 SYDVKM. After removal of 1 base from V and 8 bases from J, the junction contained 8 bases not matched to a gene. The CDR3 covers 16 residues. The CDR3 DNA sequence: TGTGCCAGCAGTTTATACCCTAGCGGGAGCATCTATGAGCAGTTCTTC. It translates to CASSLYPSGSIYEQFF.

This clonotype turned up a few times. This rearrangement joins TRBV5-6 to TRBJ2-2; D uncertain. Trimming stripped 1 base from V and 1 base from J, with 11 bases between. Germline CDR1 reads SGHDT; CDR2 reads YYEEEE. The CDR3 has 16 amino acids. CDR3 residues: CASSLRRTENTGELFF. CDR3 sequence (DNA): TGTGCCAGCAGCTTGCGGCGGACCGAGAACACCGGGGAGCTGTTTTTT.

This clonotype was seen a few times. The V call is TRBV19, the J call TRBJ1-1; D is unresolved. Germline V CDR1 and CDR2: LNHDA, SQIVND (reference sequence). Trimming took off 3 bases at V and 0 bases at J, with 11 bases between the two ends. The CDR3 has 15 residues. CDR3 bases: TGTGCCAGTAGTATTCAATGGCAAATGAACACTGAAGCTTTCTTT. Residues: CASSIQWQMNTEAFF.

This clonotype was seen many times. This rearrangement joins TRBV20-1 to TRBJ2-2, with D maybe TRBD2 (6 bases). This CDR3 contains 12 residues. Trimming removed 2 bases at V and 7 bases at J, with 8 bases between. The germline V gene encodes CDR1 DFQATT and CDR2 SNEGSKA (reference sequence). CDR3 in amino acids: CSARRGFGELFF. The CDR3 nucleotides read TGCAGTGCTAGACGGGGGTTCGGGGAGCTGTTTTTT.